Shown below are 16 T cell receptor beta chains from a single sample sequenced in a study of cytomegalovirus exposure and HLA in healthy donors. Use of 60 Vbeta and 13 Jbeta primers characterized the PCR. Using immunoSEQ multiplex PCR, the repertoire was profiled, and TCRdb retains in-frame clones only, with some absent. The repertoire holds approximately 130,000 clones, with roughly 9.6% as singletons. Sequencing was carried out using PBMCs. These TCRs come from a woman aged 40 to 50 in good health and CMV-seropositive.

V and J are TRBV5-1 and TRBJ2-1; 8 bases map to TRBD1. CDR1 and CDR2 from the germline V gene are SGHRS and YFSETQ. Unmatched junction bases numbered 5, after V lost 4 bases and J lost 8 bases. The CDR3 spans 13 residues. CDR3 protein: CASSHGQGYEQFF. DNA for the CDR3: TGCGCCAGCAGCCACGGACAGGGCTATGAGCAGTTCTTC.

V and J are TRBV5-1 and TRBJ2-5; 11 bases fit TRBD2. Germline V CDR1 and CDR2: SGHRS, YFSETQ. The CDR3 has 15 amino acids. V was pared by 3 bases and J by 5 bases, with 6 bases of the junction left unmatched. CDR3 region: CASSSEGLAEETQYF. Here the CDR3 DNA reads TGCGCCAGCAGCTCGGAGGGACTAGCGGAGGAGACCCAGTACTTC.

The CDR3 DNA reads TGTGCCAGCACCCTTACGGGGGGCAGCGCTTCTGAAGCTTTCTTT. Its protein product is CASTLTGGSASEAFF. V and J are TRBV6-6 and TRBJ1-1; a weak D match, TRBD1 (6 bases). This CDR3 has 15 residues. From germline, CDR1 is MNHNY and CDR2 SVGAGI (reference sequence). The V and J ends lost 7 bases and 6 bases respectively, with 21 bases between them.

This clone was seen a handful of times. The chain combines TRBV27 with TRBJ2-1, with D possibly matching TRBD1 (6 bases). Trimming stripped 3 bases from V and 6 bases from J, with 9 bases between. Germline CDR1 reads MNHEY; CDR2 reads SMNVEV (reference sequence). The CDR3 loop spans 13 amino acids. In DNA, the CDR3 is TGTGCCAGCAGTTTCCAGGGGAGCAATGAGCAGTTCTTC. Amino acid sequence: CASSFQGSNEQFF.

V and J are TRBV4-1 and TRBJ2-5; weak D call: TRBD2 (5 bases). CDR1 MGHRA and CDR2 YSYEKL come from the germline V gene. V lost 6 bases, J lost 5 bases, and 16 bases lay in between. The CDR3 runs to 14 residues. In DNA, the CDR3 is TGCGCCAGCAGTCATAGAGCGGTATCTGAGACCCAGTACTTC. Encoded protein: CASSHRAVSETQYF.

There are a few counts of this clone. The genes are TRBV5-1 and TRBJ1-6; 12 bases are a match to TRBD1. This CDR3 contains 15 residues. The V gene end was trimmed by 4 bases and the J gene end by 8 bases; junction bases not matched to a gene: 4. Per germline, CDR1 SGHRS and CDR2 YFSETQ. The CDR3 spells CASSPGTGGDSPLHF. CDR3 nucleotide sequence: TGCGCCAGCAGCCCCGGGACAGGGGGCGATTCACCCCTCCACTTT.

The V gene is TRBV5-6, the J gene TRBJ1-4; TRBD1 aligns across 12 bases. Germline assignment: CDR1 SGHDT and CDR2 YYEEEE. Trimming took 2 bases from V and 12 from J; bases not matched to a gene: 8. The CDR3 is made up of 15 amino acids. CDR3 coding DNA: TGTGCCAGCAGCTTATCGGGACAGGGGGCGAGGGAACTGTTTTTT. It translates to CASSLSGQGARELFF. The variable domain in full, completed from reference TRBV5-6 and TRBJ1-4, reads DAGVTQSPTHLIKTRGQQVTLRCSPKSGHDTVSWYQQALGQGPQFIFQYYEEEERQRGNFPDRFSGHQFPNYSSELNVNALLLGDSALYLCASSLSGQGARELFFGSGTQLSVL.

J is TRBJ2-7 and V is TRBV4-1, with 10 bases matching TRBD1. The V gene end was trimmed by 4 bases and the J gene end by 5 bases; junction bases not matched to a gene: 8. This CDR3 region has 15 residues. Germline values: CDR1 MGHRA, CDR2 YSYEKL. CDR3 coding DNA: TGCGCCAGCAGCCGACGGGACAGGGGAGGGGACGAGCAGTACTTC. Its protein is CASSRRDRGGDEQYF.

J is TRBJ2-1 and V is TRBV7-9; D might be TRBD1 (6 bases). Trimming took 3 bases from V and 16 from J, leaving 16 bases between them. The CDR3 has 12 residues. Germline CDR1 SEHNR, CDR2 FQNEAQ (reference sequence). The CDR3 loop reads CASSFETGKFFF. The CDR3 region has the DNA TGTGCCAGCAGCTTCGAGACAGGAAAGTTCTTCTTC.

Remarks on this clone: Its ends do not fully match the called genes, so a read error is possible. The chain employs TRBV6-5 and TRBJ1-6; D remains ambiguous. The length of the CDR3 is 16 residues. CDR1 MNHEY and CDR2 SVGAGI come from the germline V gene. The CDR3 loop reads CASSYVSRGLGSPLPF. CDR3 sequence (DNA): TGTGCCAGCAGTTACGTTAGTCGAGGTTTGGGTTCACCCCTCCCCTTT.

This clone has just a few counts. The genes are TRBV6-5 and TRBJ1-2; tentative D call: TRBD1 (6 bases). Germline CDR1 reads MNHEY; CDR2 reads SVGAGI. This CDR3 is built from 14 residues. The V end lost 0 bases, the J end lost 4 bases, and 9 bases lay between the germline ends. CDR3 in amino acids: CASSYSQGIYGYTF. The CDR3 nucleotides are TGTGCCAGCAGTTACTCGCAGGGGATCTATGGCTACACCTTC.

The chain uses TRBV7-6 and TRBJ1-1; TRBD1 aligns across 8 bases. After removal of 1 base from V and 0 bases from J, the junction contained 4 bases not matched to a gene. Germline CDR1 SGHVS, CDR2 FNYEAQ. This CDR3 comprises 16 residues. CDR3 amino acids: CASSLGTGKMNTEAFF. The CDR3, as DNA: TGTGCCAGCAGCTTAGGGACAGGGAAAATGAACACTGAAGCTTTCTTT.

This clone has just a few counts. This chain links TRBV2 with TRBJ1-5; tentative D call: TRBD1 (5 bases). The CDR3 spans 13 residues. Germline V CDR1 and CDR2: SNHLY, FYNNEI. Deletions cut 6 bases from V and 7 bases from J, with 13 bases between. This CDR3 reads CASRRGAGQPQHF. In nucleotides, the CDR3 is TGTGCCAGCAGACGGGGCGCGGGGCAGCCCCAGCATTTT. The full variable domain, rest sourced from reference TRBV2 and TRBJ1-5, is EPEVTQTPSHQVTQMGQEVILRCVPISNHLYFYWYRQILGQKVEFLVSFYNNEISEKSEIFDDQFSVERPDGSNFTLKIRSTKLEDSAMYFCASRRGAGQPQHFGDGTRLSIL.

This clone was seen more than once but under ten times. The chain couples TRBV29-1 to TRBJ2-5, with 7 bases aligning to TRBD1. Germline V lookup: CDR1 SQVTM, CDR2 ANQGSEA. The CDR3 has 13 residues. With V trimmed by 6 bases and J by 4 bases, 8 bases remained unmatched. The DNA for the CDR3 is TGCAGCGTCTTACTGACAGGGCCAGAGACCCAGTACTTC. This encodes CSVLLTGPETQYF.

The chain carries TRBV5-4 and TRBJ2-2; 8 bases line up with TRBD1. Germline assignment: CDR1 SGHNT and CDR2 YYREEE (reference sequence). With 2 bases clipped from V and 5 bases from J, the junction kept 8 bases outside the gene matches. The CDR3 has 16 amino acids. CDR3 residues: CASSLPQGGGTGELFF. CDR3 DNA sequence: TGTGCCAGCAGCTTACCACAGGGGGGAGGTACCGGGGAGCTGTTTTTT.

Only a few counts were recorded for this clone. The CDR3 region has the DNA TGCAGCGTCTTCGGACTAGCGGGACCTCAAGAGACCCAGTACTTC. Translating gives CSVFGLAGPQETQYF. The rearrangement uses TRBV29-1 and TRBJ2-5, with TRBD2 matching over 12 bases. CDR1 SQVTM and CDR2 ANQGSEA come from the germline V gene. The J segment lost 2 bases and the V segment lost 6 bases, leaving 7 bases of the junction unmatched. The CDR3 runs to 15 residues. Variable domain in full (rest from reference TRBV29-1 and TRBJ2-5): SAVISQKPSRDICQRGTSLTIQCQVDSQVTMMFWYRQQPGQSLTLIATANQGSEATYESGFVIDKFPISRPNLTFSTLTVSNMSPEDSSIYLCSVFGLAGPQETQYFGPGTRLLVL.